This TCR beta chain emerged from a study of response to subunit inactivated influenza vaccine. Study findings and constraints: The study's authors posited that every seasonal influenza vaccination enlists few new T cells.

Using its own MiXCR run on the RT-PCR reads, TCRdb lists one record per CDR3 protein. The sample gives 500,000 to 650,000 distinct CDR3 sequences, approximately 7.1% of which show up once; over 10% is in the top ten. Deletions cut 2 bases from V and 3 bases from J, with 4 bases between. Germline V gives CDR1 DFQATT, CDR2 SNEGSKA (reference sequence). The CDR3 runs to 12 residues. This clonotype was picked up many times. Antigen unknown. The TCR originated in a man aged 45 to 75 who received an inactivated influenza vaccine. V is TRBV20-1 and J is TRBJ2-2, with D unresolved. The sequenced sample was PBMCs from blood, obtained less than 30 months after vaccination. The CDR3 sequence: CSARTHTGELFF. The CDR3, as DNA: TGCAGTGCTAGAACACACACCGGGGAGCTGTTTTTT.